This T cell receptor beta chain was documented in a study of blood T cells in healthy people across ages. Whole-study findings and limits: Long-lived donors had more naive CD4+ cells and higher diversity than aged donors. Expanded clonotype changes were possibly confounded by unknown donor CMV status.

A second about 6 to 12 cycle PCR used barcoded and J-beta primers. TCRdb used MiXCR to reprocess the 5' RACE reads, holding one entry per CDR3 protein. The top ten clones hold under 60% of a sample with a few hundred thousand distinct CDR3 sequences, about half of them seen once. This CDR3 comprises 14 residues. From germline, CDR1 is GTSNPN and CDR2 SVGIG (reference sequence). Trimming took 3 bases from V and 15 from J; bases not matched to a gene: 14. Worth noting for this clonotype: Its antigen remains unknown. Being one base from a much bigger clone, this may be a read error.

This chain joins TRBV30 and TRBJ1-6, with 7 bases fitting TRBD1. This receptor was taken from a man aged 60 to 69 in good health. The sequenced sample was blood. DNA for the CDR3: TGTGCCTGGAGGCAGTCCCGGGGACAGAGTCTCCTCCACTTT. Its translation: CAWRQSRGQSLLHF.